This is a list of T cell receptor beta chains from one sample in a study of blood T cells in healthy people across ages. One entry per CDR3 protein, called by TCRdb with MiXCR from the 5' RACE reads. This table has around 780,000 distinct CDR3 sequences, more than 55% appearing once. Sequencing was done on a sample of blood. Receptor source: a man in his forties in good health. Each CDR3 is given with its conserved first and last residue. The D gene is left open where the match is weak. Expanded clones are given a class, and other clones once, few, many or no size at all.

size	J	D	V	CDR3	DNA
.	TRBJ2-3	TRBD2	TRBV10-3	CAISGTSGGGTDTQYF	TGTGCCATCAGCGGGACTAGCGGGGGGGGCACAGATACGCAGTATTTT
.	TRBJ2-3	.	TRBV3-1	CASSHGVSGDTQYF	TGTGCCAGCAGCCATGGTGTGTCGGGAGATACGCAGTATTTT
.	TRBJ2-3	.	TRBV5-1	CASSTGTAGGTDTQYF	TGCGCCAGCAGTACAGGGACGGCCGGAGGAACAGATACGCAGTATTTT
.	TRBJ2-5	TRBD2	TRBV6-2/TRBV6-3	CASSSVGLALYNEQYF	TGTGCCAGCAGTTCGGTGGGACTAGCTCTGTACAATGAGCAGTACTTC
.	TRBJ2-7	TRBD2	TRBV4-3	CASSQDFGLAGPSSYEQYF	TGCGCCAGCAGCCAAGATTTTGGGCTAGCGGGACCTAGTTCCTACGAGCAGTACTTC
.	TRBJ2-3	.	TRBV5-1	CASSSAGSTRTTDTQYF	TGCGCCAGCAGCTCGGCCGGCAGCACCAGAACCACAGATACGCAGTATTTT
few	TRBJ2-5	.	TRBV12-3/TRBV12-4	CASSEGGAKETQYF	TGTGCCAGCAGTGAGGGGGGAGCGAAGGAGACCCAGTACTTC
.	TRBJ1-4	.	TRBV7-7	CASSPQSGQFFNEKLFF	TGTGCCAGCAGCCCCCAAAGTGGACAGTTCTTTAACGAAAAACTGTTTTTT
few	TRBJ2-1	TRBD2	TRBV10-3	CAISETGTSLDEQFF	TGTGCCATCAGTGAAACCGGGACTAGCCTCGATGAGCAGTTCTTC
many	TRBJ2-7	.	TRBV7-8	CASSFSDGLGYEQYF	TGTGCCAGCAGCTTCTCGGACGGGCTGGGCTACGAGCAGTACTTC
few	TRBJ2-3	.	TRBV25-1	CASSEFPDTQYF	TGTGCCAGCAGCGAGTTCCCAGATACGCAGTATTTT
.	TRBJ1-2	TRBD1	TRBV6-2/TRBV6-3	CASSPDRGGGYTF	TGTGCCAGCAGCCCGGACAGGGGAGGCGGCTACACCTTC
.	TRBJ1-1	.	TRBV4-1	CASSQGQVEAFF	TGCGCCAGCAGCCAAGGGCAGGTTGAAGCTTTCTTT
.	TRBJ2-2	TRBD2	TRBV5-1	CASKREGNTGELFF	TGCGCCAGCAAGCGGGAGGGAAACACCGGGGAGCTGTTTTTT
once	TRBJ1-1	TRBD1	TRBV29-1	CSVLKQGGGEAFF	TGCAGCGTCCTTAAACAGGGGGGCGGTGAAGCTTTCTTT
few	TRBJ2-7	.	TRBV28	CASTQGGVGSYEQYF	TGTGCCAGCACTCAAGGCGGGGTGGGATCCTACGAGCAGTACTTC
.	TRBJ1-2	.	TRBV3-1	CASSQEGGKDSYGYTF	TGTGCCAGCAGCCAAGAAGGCGGAAAAGACAGCTATGGCTACACCTTC
.	TRBJ2-7	TRBD1	TRBV18	CASSTTGVEQYF	TGTGCCAGCTCAACAACAGGGGTCGAGCAGTACTTC
few	TRBJ2-1	.	TRBV27	CASSLLGVGSYNEQFF	TGTGCCAGCTCATTGTTGGGGGTCGGGTCCTACAATGAGCAGTTCTTC
.	TRBJ1-2	TRBD1	TRBV9	CASSTLDREALGGYTF	TGTGCCAGCAGCACTCTGGACAGGGAGGCTTTGGGGGGCTACACCTTC
.	TRBJ2-7	.	TRBV21-1	CASSLTSAVLSSYEQYF	TGTGCCAGCAGCTTAACTTCCGCGGTACTTTCTTCCTACGAGCAGTACTTC
.	TRBJ2-3	.	TRBV7-2	CAGSLVDSTDTQYF	TGTGCCGGCAGCTTAGTGGATTCCACAGATACGCAGTATTTT
few	TRBJ2-1	.	TRBV4-3	CASSQVPLRSSYNEQFF	TGCGCCAGCAGCCAAGTTCCTCTTCGGAGCTCCTACAATGAGCAGTTCTTC
.	TRBJ2-5	.	TRBV6-1	CAPRAQETQYF	TGTGCCCCGCGGGCTCAAGAGACCCAGTACTTC
few	TRBJ2-7	TRBD2	TRBV27	CASSFQRDAPYEQYF	TGTGCCAGCAGTTTCCAGCGGGACGCTCCCTACGAGCAGTACTTC
.	TRBJ2-1	.	TRBV6-4	CASRVRNEQFF	TGTGCCAGCAGGGTTAGAAATGAGCAGTTCTTC
.	TRBJ2-1	TRBD1	TRBV5-1	CASSPKNPRGIPYNEQFF	TGCGCCAGCAGCCCCAAGAATCCCAGGGGGATCCCCTACAATGAGCAGTTCTTC
many	TRBJ2-5	.	TRBV24-1	CATSDSGRSEVETQYF	TGTGCCACCAGTGATTCAGGGAGGTCTGAAGTAGAGACCCAGTACTTC
.	TRBJ2-7	.	TRBV7-2	CASSLFNYEQYF	TGTGCCAGCAGCTTATTTAACTACGAGCAGTACTTC
many	TRBJ1-1	.	TRBV11-1	CASSLGEGFEAFF	TGTGCCAGCAGCTTAGGGGAAGGCTTTGAAGCTTTCTTT
.	TRBJ1-1	TRBD1	TRBV5-1	CASSRTGGANTEAFF	TGCGCCAGCAGCCGAACAGGGGGGGCGAACACTGAAGCTTTCTTT
few	TRBJ2-3	.	TRBV7-9	CASRSGVSDTQYF	TGTGCCAGCAGATCGGGAGTCTCAGATACGCAGTATTTT
.	TRBJ2-6	.	TRBV5-1	CASSPGLLRPGANVLTF	TGCGCCAGCAGTCCGGGACTTCTTAGGCCTGGGGCCAACGTCCTGACTTTC
.	TRBJ2-1	.	TRBV5-5	CASSFRDPGTAYNEQFF	TGTGCCAGCAGCTTCCGAGACCCCGGGACGGCCTACAATGAGCAGTTCTTC
.	TRBJ1-6	TRBD1	TRBV7-3	CASSLYGTGTINSPLHF	TGTGCCAGCAGCTTATACGGGACAGGGACGATTAATTCACCCCTCCACTTT
.	TRBJ1-5	.	TRBV3-1	CASSQGGSNQPQHF	TGTGCCAGCAGCCAAGGGGGGAGCAATCAGCCCCAGCATTTT
.	TRBJ2-1	TRBD2	TRBV28	CASSSPGLAFNEQFF	TGTGCCAGCTCCTCACCGGGACTAGCGTTCAATGAGCAGTTCTTC
few	TRBJ2-1	TRBD2	TRBV4-2	CASSQDASGGGNEQFF	TGTGCCAGCAGCCAAGATGCCAGCGGGGGGGGAAATGAGCAGTTCTTC
.	TRBJ2-7	.	TRBV20-1	CSAKNREKIYEQYF	TGCAGTGCTAAGAACAGGGAGAAAATTTACGAGCAGTACTTC
.	TRBJ1-5	TRBD1	TRBV10-3	CAISDSGQGSQPQHF	TGTGCCATCAGTGACTCCGGACAGGGAAGTCAGCCCCAGCATTTT
.	TRBJ1-5	.	TRBV30	CAWSVGRNQPQHF	TGTGCCTGGAGTGTGGGTAGAAATCAGCCCCAGCATTTT
.	TRBJ1-1	.	TRBV12-3/TRBV12-4	CASIDGPPNTEAFF	TGTGCCAGCATAGACGGTCCACCGAACACTGAAGCTTTCTTT
few	TRBJ1-2	.	TRBV18	CASSPQAGTANYGYTF	TGTGCCAGCTCACCACAAGCCGGGACGGCAAACTATGGCTACACCTTC
.	TRBJ1-1	.	TRBV10-2	CASSQGGGFAEAFF	TGCGCCAGCAGCCAGGGTGGGGGTTTCGCTGAAGCTTTCTTT
.	TRBJ1-1	.	TRBV5-1	CASSLFTGDLNTEAFF	TGCGCCAGCAGCTTGTTCACAGGAGACCTGAACACTGAAGCTTTCTTT
once	TRBJ1-2	.	TRBV27	CASSLSGRGGYTF	TGTGCCAGCAGTTTAAGCGGACGTGGAGGCTACACCTTC
.	TRBJ1-5	TRBD1	TRBV28	CAGASGGALYQPQHF	TGTGCCGGGGCATCAGGGGGCGCCCTATATCAGCCCCAGCATTTT
few	TRBJ2-7	.	TRBV15	CATSRPDRSYEQYF	TGTGCCACCAGCAGACCTGACAGATCCTACGAGCAGTACTTC
.	TRBJ2-1	TRBD1	TRBV4-2	CASSPDRVSYNEQFF	TGTGCCAGCAGCCCGGACAGGGTCTCCTACAATGAGCAGTTCTTC